Listed below are T cell receptor beta chains from one sample, sequenced in a study of radiation and T cells in renal cell carcinoma. Assay used: immunoSEQ multiplex PCR; TCRdb lists only in-frame clones, some missing. Of about 10,000 clones in the sample, roughly 60% were seen once. This sample comprised tumor tissue, obtained from a patient whose treatment was nephrectomy without radiotherapy. These receptors originate from a man in his forties or fifties with renal cell carcinoma. The CDR3 runs from the conserved cysteine through the conserved F or W. A D gene is named only where the DNA matches it firmly. Rows give clone size only sometimes, using once, few, many, or a class for an expanded clone.

size,J,V,D,DNA,CDR3
-,TRBJ1-1,TRBV5-1,-,TGCGCCAGCAGCCCGGCCGAGGAAGGTGAAGCTTTCTTT,CASSPAEEGEAFF
-,TRBJ1-5,TRBV6-1,-,TGTGCCAGCAGCGGGTTTGGGGGACGGAATCAGCCCCAGCATTTT,CASSGFGGRNQPQHF
-,TRBJ1-2,TRBV28,-,TGTGCCAGCAGTTCCCTAATAGAGGGGAGGATCTATGGCTACACCTTC,CASSSLIEGRIYGYTF
-,TRBJ1-5,TRBV5-1,-,TGCGCCAGCAGCTTGGCGGGGGGCGCGAATCAGCCCCAGCATTTT,CASSLAGGANQPQHF
medium-sized,TRBJ1-1,TRBV12-5,TRBD1,TGTGCTAGTGGGCCGGGACAGGGCTCCTCTGAAGCTTTCTTT,CASGPGQGSSEAFF
-,TRBJ2-1,TRBV29-1,TRBD1,TGCAGCGCCCCGGGACAGGGGCACAATGAGCAGTTCTTC,CSAPGQGHNEQFF
-,TRBJ2-7,TRBV9,TRBD2,TGTGCCAGCAGCGTAAATAGCGGGTCTACCTACGAGCAGTACTTC,CASSVNSGSTYEQYF
-,TRBJ1-4,TRBV7-2,-,TGTGCCAGCAGCTTAGTCTCAGGATATAATGAAAAACTGTTTTTT,CASSLVSGYNEKLFF
few,TRBJ2-3,TRBV10-3,TRBD1,TGTGCCATCAGTGAGTCGGTGGCAGGGGGCAGGAATACGCAGTATTTT,CAISESVAGGRNTQYF
-,TRBJ2-4,TRBV16,TRBD1,TGTGCCAGCAGCTACTCGGACAGGGGGCTTAACATTCAGTACTTC,CASSYSDRGLNIQYF
-,TRBJ2-2,TRBV19,TRBD2,TGTGCCAGTAGTATAGGAGGACTAGCGGGAGTCGGGGAGCTGTTTTTT,CASSIGGLAGVGELFF
-,TRBJ2-3,TRBV27,-,TGTGCCAGCAGTTTCGGCGGAGCCAATTCTGGTACGCAGTATTTT,CASSFGGANSGTQYF
-,TRBJ2-1,TRBV14,TRBD2,TGTGCCAGCAGCCCCCTGGGGGGGAGGACTTACAATGAGCAGTTCTTC,CASSPLGGRTYNEQFF
-,TRBJ2-5,TRBV4-2,-,TGTGCCAGCAGCCAGGGGGGACCCCAAGAGACCCAGTACTTC,CASSQGGPQETQYF
few,TRBJ2-7,TRBV4-2,TRBD2,TGTGCCAGCAGCCAAGTGTTAGCGGGAGCATCCCACGAGCAGTACTTC,CASSQVLAGASHEQYF
-,TRBJ2-3,TRBV5-1,-,TGCGCCAGCAGGCCTCAAGTGGTACAGAGGTTCGTCAGGACTTTT,CASRPQVVQRFVRTF
-,TRBJ1-2,TRBV19,-,TGTGCCAGTAGTGCGGGTATGGATGGCTACACCTTC,CASSAGMDGYTF
-,TRBJ1-1,TRBV7-9,-,TGTGCCAGCAGCCCCATACAGGGAAACACTGAAGCTTTCTTT,CASSPIQGNTEAFF
few,TRBJ2-3,TRBV6-5,-,TGTGCCAGCAGTTACGGCGGGATCCAGTATTTT,CASSYGGIQYF
-,TRBJ2-1,TRBV6-6,TRBD2,TGTGCCAGCAGTTCGCTAGCGGGAGGAAATGAGCAGTTCTTC,CASSSLAGGNEQFF
-,TRBJ2-3,TRBV7-6,-,TGTGCCAGCAGCTTAGCGGGTAGCGGCACAGATACGCAGTATTTT,CASSLAGSGTDTQYF
medium-sized,TRBJ2-1,TRBV10-3,TRBD1,TGTGCCATCATGGGGGGGACAGGGTTACAAAATGAGCAGTTCTTC,CAIMGGTGLQNEQFF
-,TRBJ1-1,TRBV10-3,TRBD1,TGTGCCATCAGGGGGGGACAGGGATACACTGAAGCTTTCTTT,CAIRGGQGYTEAFF
few,TRBJ2-7,TRBV4-3,-,TGCGCCAGCAGCCAAGAAACAGGTTGGGGATACGAGCAGTACTTC,CASSQETGWGYEQYF
-,TRBJ2-5,TRBV19,-,TGTGCCAGTAGCCCCGGTCGATTCCGCCAAGAGACCCAGTACTTC,CASSPGRFRQETQYF
-,TRBJ2-3,TRBV9,-,TGTGCCAGCAGCGTACGGACAGATACGCAGTATTTT,CASSVRTDTQYF
-,TRBJ1-2,TRBV29-1,TRBD1,TGCAGCGGGGGACAGGGCCTGCCCAACTATGGCTACACCTTC,CSGGQGLPNYGYTF
-,TRBJ2-1,TRBV5-4,-,TGTGCCAGCAGCTACATGACAGCCTACAATGAGCAGTTCTTC,CASSYMTAYNEQFF
once,TRBJ2-3,TRBV7-9,-,TGTGCCAGCAGCTTAGACAGCACAGATACGCAGTATTTT,CASSLDSTDTQYF
-,TRBJ2-7,TRBV5-8,-,TGTGCCAGCAGCTTTCCTGCCCGGGACACTCACCGCGAGCAGTACTTC,CASSFPARDTHREQYF
-,TRBJ1-2,TRBV15,-,TGTGCCACCAGCACAACTCTTAGTCTCGGACTCTATGGCTACACCTTC,CATSTTLSLGLYGYTF